The source of this T cell receptor beta chain is a study of PD-1 blockade in classical Hodgkin lymphoma. About the study: Patients were given intravenous nivolumab, 3 mg/kg, every 2 weeks.

Note on this clone: Its antigen is undetermined.

Time point of the sample: cycle 4 day 1 (C4D1), after 5 to 7 weeks of nivolumab. Each patient experienced a relapse that followed autologous stem cell transplantation, and brentuximab vedotin exposure varied. The CDR3 runs 17 residues. Germline CDR1 and CDR2: SNHLY and FYNNEI. V was pared by 8 bases and J by 0 bases, with 17 bases between. Whole-study findings and limits: By cycle point C4D1, TCR diversity had risen significantly in CD4+ cells (but not CD8+ cells).

Libraries were prepared by immunoSEQ multiplex PCR; TCRdb keeps only in-frame clonotypes and omits some of them. The table has fewer than 100,000 clones, 93% seen once. This material consisted of peripheral blood mononuclear cells (PBMCs), taken before the fourth cycle of nivolumab. This TCR was sampled from a human donor with classical Hodgkin lymphoma. This chain joins TRBV2 and TRBJ2-6; D remains ambiguous. CDR3 residues: CASARLGLSSGANVLTF. The CDR3 DNA reads TGTGCCAGCGCACGCCTCGGTTTAAGCTCTGGGGCCAACGTCCTGACTTTC.